Below, 8 T cell receptor beta chains from the same sample are listed, as sequenced in a study of human T cells and chemical hapten exposure. Time point: patch test 2, 6 weeks after DPC sensitization. As for treatment: therapeutic diphenylcyclopropenone sensitization with weekly scalp DPC. TCRdb used MiXCR to reprocess the RACE reads, holding one entry per CDR3 protein. The table lists under 450,000 distinct CDR3 sequences, about 6% of them singletons. The starting material was whole blood, obtained in connection with sensitization to the hapten diphenylcyclopropenone (DPC). These receptors all come from a woman in her late teens or twenties with alopecia areata. Some clones in this sample may be carry-over from other donors' samples.

This chain joins TRBV15 and TRBJ2-2; 8 bases match TRBD2. Germline V gene data show CDR1 as LNHNV and CDR2 as YYDKDF (reference sequence). V shed 4 bases, J shed 3 bases, and the junction held 1 base outside the gene matches. The CDR3 loop spans 14 amino acids. This CDR3 reads CATSTGGDTGELFF. DNA of the CDR3: TGTGCCACCAGCACGGGAGGGGACACCGGGGAGCTGTTTTTT. Supplemented by reference TRBV15 and TRBJ2-2, the full variable domain reads DAMVIQNPRYQVTQFGKPVTLSCSQTLNHNVMYWYQQKSSQAPKLLFHYYDKDFNNEADTPDNFQSRRPNTSFCFLDIRSPGLGDTAMYLCATSTGGDTGELFFGEGSRLTVL.

In this sample, this clonotype turned up many times. This chain joins TRBV28 and TRBJ2-1; D is ambiguous. V lost 8 bases and J 0 bases, leaving 14 bases between the germline ends. The CDR3 runs to 15 residues. Germline values: CDR1 MDHEN, CDR2 SYDVKM. As DNA, the CDR3 is TGTGCCAGCCATCCTGCACCGAGCTCCTACAATGAGCAGTTCTTC. This codes for CASHPAPSSYNEQFF.

The chain combines TRBV6-2 or TRBV6-3 with TRBJ2-7, with D perhaps matching TRBD1 or TRBD2 (5 bases each). Germline-derived CDR1 and CDR2 are MNHEY and SVGEGT. This CDR3 has 15 residues. Trimming took 5 bases from V and 4 from J, leaving 18 bases between them. CDR3 bases: TGTGCCAGCAGTGGACTGACAGAGACCGAGTACGAGCAGTACTTC. It is translated as CASSGLTETEYEQYF.

This clonotype was seen at least ten times. The rearrangement uses TRBV6-5 and TRBJ1-6, with D unresolved. CDR3 length: 15 amino acids. The germline V and J ends were trimmed by 0 bases and 9 bases, with 12 bases remaining between them. Germline CDR1 MNHEY, CDR2 SVGAGI. The CDR3 DNA sequence: TGTGCCAGCAGTTACTCACCTTCGGAGGGTTCACCCCTCCACTTT. Protein sequence: CASSYSPSEGSPLHF.

V usage is TRBV7-9 and J usage is TRBJ2-7, with D perhaps matching TRBD2 (5 bases). CDR3 length: 16 residues. Germline V lookup: CDR1 SEHNR, CDR2 FQNEAQ (reference sequence). The V and J ends lost 1 base and 0 bases respectively, with 13 bases between them. CDR3 bases: TGTGCCAGCAGCTTAGGAGCGGAAACCCCCTCCTACGAGCAGTACTTC. This sequence encodes CASSLGAETPSYEQYF.

This clonotype was recorded a few times. This rearrangement joins TRBV7-3 to TRBJ2-3; 8 bases are shared with TRBD2. The junction had 12 bases not matched to a gene; V was cut back by 1 base and J by 0 bases. Germline values: CDR1 SGHTA, CDR2 FQGTGA. The CDR3 length is 19 residues. The CDR3 is CASSLKPPGVAGSTDTQYF. The CDR3 nucleotides are TGTGCCAGCAGCTTAAAGCCCCCAGGTGTAGCGGGGAGCACAGATACGCAGTATTTT. The full variable domain, in which reference TRBV7-3 and TRBJ2-3 provide the parts outside the CDR3, is GAGVSQTPSNKVTEKGKYVELRCDPISGHTALYWYRQSLGQGPEFLIYFQGTGAADDSGLPNDRFFAVRPEGSVSTLKIQRTERGDSAVYLCASSLKPPGVAGSTDTQYFGPGTRLTVL.

This clonotype was counted between two and nine times. The chain employs TRBV7-9 and TRBJ2-3; D is unclear. The V gene's germline CDR1 is SEHNR and CDR2 FQNEAQ (reference sequence). The CDR3 length is 12 residues. Trimming stripped 4 bases from V and 3 bases from J, with 5 bases between. The CDR3 DNA is TGTGCCAGCAGCTCCTTTACAGATACGCAGTATTTT. Its protein is CASSSFTDTQYF. Drawing the rest from reference TRBV7-9 and TRBJ2-3, the complete variable domain is DTGVSQNPRHKITKRGQNVTFRCDPISEHNRLYWYRQTLGQGPEFLTYFQNEAQLEKSRLLSDRFSAERPKGSFSTLEIQRTEQGDSAMYLCASSSFTDTQYFGPGTRLTVL.

This clonotype was observed at least ten times. The V gene is TRBV6-2 or TRBV6-3, the J gene TRBJ2-1; D uncertain. The CDR3 is 12 residues long. V was trimmed by 2 bases and J by 3 bases, leaving 2 bases between them. Germline V lookup: CDR1 MNHEY, CDR2 SVGEGT. In DNA, the CDR3 is TGTGCCAGCAGTTACAGCTACAATGAGCAGTTCTTC. This encodes CASSYSYNEQFF.